Listed here are 2 T cell receptor beta chains from one sample, sequenced in a study of T cell repertoires in cytomegalovirus infection. These TCRs' antigens remain unknown. In TCRdb, the reads were re-called with MiXCR into one record per CDR3 protein. The sample carries 100,000 or so distinct CDR3 sequences, over 40% recorded once. The specimen was CD8+ T cells from cultured PBMCs, collected from culture after CMV antigen stimulation. These TCRs come from a human donor in good health (CMV status not recorded). Some clones in this sample may be carry-over from other donors' samples.

A few counts support this clonotype. The V and J genes are TRBV4-1 and TRBJ2-3; TRBD2 matches 14 bases. This CDR3 is 18 amino acids long. CDR1 is MGHRA, CDR2 YSYEKL, per germline. V was clipped by 1 base and J by 2 bases; unmatched bases: 5. The CDR3 protein is CASSQGGTSGGITDTQYF. CDR3 DNA: TGCGCCAGCAGCCAAGGGGGGACTAGCGGGGGAATCACAGATACGCAGTATTTT.

Worth noting for this clonotype: Because the CDR3 is missing its conserved closing phenylalanine or tryptophan, this is likely a read error. Because the CDR3's place on the DNA is in doubt, the DNA is left out and the CDR3 is given as listed by TCRdb. The chain links TRBV7-9 to TRBJ1-1; the table's D call, TRBD1, was not checked against the DNA. Ends included, the CDR3 has 15 residues. Germline CDR1 is SEHNR and CDR2 is FQNEAQ (reference sequence). The CDR3 loop reads CASSSHDWTGMNTEA.